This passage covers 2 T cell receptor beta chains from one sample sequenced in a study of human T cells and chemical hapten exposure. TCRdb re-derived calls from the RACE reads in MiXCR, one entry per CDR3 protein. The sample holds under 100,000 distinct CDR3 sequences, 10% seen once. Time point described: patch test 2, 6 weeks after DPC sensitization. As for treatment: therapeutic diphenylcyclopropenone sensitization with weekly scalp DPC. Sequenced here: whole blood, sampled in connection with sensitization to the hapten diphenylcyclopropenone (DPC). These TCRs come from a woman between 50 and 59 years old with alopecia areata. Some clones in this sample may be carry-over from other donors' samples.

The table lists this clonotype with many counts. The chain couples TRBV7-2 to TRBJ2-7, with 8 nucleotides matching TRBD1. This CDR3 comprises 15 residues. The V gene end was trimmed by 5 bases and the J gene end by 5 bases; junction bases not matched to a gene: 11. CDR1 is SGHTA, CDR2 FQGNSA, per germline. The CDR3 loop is CASSAVSRGLNEQYF. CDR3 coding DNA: TGTGCCAGCAGCGCCGTCAGCAGGGGGCTCAACGAGCAGTACTTC.

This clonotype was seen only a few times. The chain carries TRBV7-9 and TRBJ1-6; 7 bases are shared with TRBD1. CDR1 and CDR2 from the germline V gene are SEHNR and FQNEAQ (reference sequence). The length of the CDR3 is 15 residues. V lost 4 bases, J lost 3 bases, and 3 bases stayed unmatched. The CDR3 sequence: CASSSRDSYNSPLHF. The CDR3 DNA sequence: TGTGCCAGCAGCTCCCGGGACAGCTATAATTCACCCCTCCACTTT. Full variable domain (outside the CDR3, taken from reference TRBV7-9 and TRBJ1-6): DTGVSQNPRHKITKRGQNVTFRCDPISEHNRLYWYRQTLGQGPEFLTYFQNEAQLEKSRLLSDRFSAERPKGSFSTLEIQRTEQGDSAMYLCASSSRDSYNSPLHFGNGTRLTVT.